This T cell receptor (beta chain) stems from a study of sequential checkpoint blockade in melanoma. Study background: Randomization was 1:1 between first-line nivolumab→ipilimumab and ipilimumab→nivolumab. Maintenance nivolumab came after either treatment sequence.

The method was immunoSEQ multiplex PCR; TCRdb's version includes in-frame clones alone and lacks a portion of them. The top ten hold about a fifth of the sample, which has approximately 12,000 clones, around two thirds seen once. The sample's treatment: randomized to nivolumab then ipilimumab (arm A) or the reverse (arm B). No patient had prior DNA-damaging chemotherapy. Live CD3+CD8+ CD19− CD56− cells were sorted from PBMCs. With 0 bases clipped from V and 0 bases from J, the junction kept 5 bases outside the gene matches. CDR1 is MNHEY, CDR2 SMNVEV, per germline (reference sequence). The CDR3 has 17 amino acids.

The sequence was obtained from a human donor with melanoma. The starting material was CD8+ T cells sorted from blood (inferred from file names), obtained from a patient given nivolumab and ipilimumab in sequence. The rearrangement uses TRBV27 and TRBJ2-5; 9 bases line up with TRBD2. In nucleotides, the CDR3 is TGTGCCAGCAGTTTATCGGAGAGCGGGGGGTACCAAGAGACCCAGTACTTC. It translates to CASSLSESGGYQETQYF.